This TCR beta chain was profiled in a study of blood T cell repertoires in COVID-19. Study as a whole: Some COVID-19 samples were acute and others convalescent; all came from the United States, Italy and Spain. Nucleic acid was either cDNA or gDNA, and it came from T cells, B-cell-depleted T cells, or PBMCs.

Original handling: Cell counts per sample came from amplifying reference gene primers. The assay was immunoSEQ multiplex PCR, and TCRdb's table has in-frame clones only and misses some. That table gives V, J and clone size, and the DNA gave D and trimming. The sample contains 150,000 to 250,000 clones, approximately 84% of which appear only once. The length of the CDR3 is 13 residues. The V gene's germline CDR1 is SGHNT and CDR2 YENEEA. V was trimmed by 3 bases and J by 1 base, leaving 6 bases between them. V gene TRBV11-3 combines with J gene TRBJ1-1, with D uncertain. Sequencing was carried out using peripheral blood. This clonotype originated in a human donor with acute or convalescent COVID-19. The donor label of this sample is uncertain. CDR3 residues: CASSLGENTEAFF. The CDR3 bases are TGTGCCAGCAGCTTGGGAGAGAACACTGAAGCTTTCTTT.